The 19 T cell receptor beta chains reported below all come from one sample, sequenced in a study of regulatory T cells in long-lasting Graves disease. With iRepertoire HTBI primers and Arm-PCR of CDR3 regions, TCR beta libraries were built. TCRdb passed the multiplex PCR reads through MiXCR, listing each CDR3 protein once. This table holds a few hundred thousand distinct CDR3 sequences, roughly 12% found once. The time point denotes: newly diagnosed GD, antithyroid drugs for less than 3 months. From PBMCs, RNA was extracted and then used to make the TCR library. The sample was also reused in another study, on T cells in Graves' hyperthyroidism and ophthalmopathy.

The material was peripheral blood mononuclear cells (PBMCs), obtained at new diagnosis, from a patient treated with antithyroid drugs. These TCRs come from a man aged 25-45 years with Graves disease.

In its sample, this clonotype was seen a few times. V gene TRBV19 combines with J gene TRBJ2-1; 11 bases agree with TRBD1. This CDR3 is built from 14 residues. CDR1 is LNHDA and CDR2 is SQIVND in the germline V gene (reference sequence). V trimming: 6 bases; J trimming: 7 bases; junction bases outside the gene matches: 5. CDR3 region: CASSADRGRNEQFF. For the CDR3, the DNA is TGTGCCAGTAGCGCGGACAGGGGGCGAAATGAGCAGTTCTTC. Full variable domain (remainder filled in from reference TRBV19 and TRBJ2-1): DGGITQSPKYLFRKEGQNVTLSCEQNLNHDAMYWYRQDPGQGLRLIYYSQIVNDFQKGDIAEGYSVSREKKESFPLTVTSAQKNPTAFYLCASSADRGRNEQFFGPGTRLTVL.

This clonotype was seen a few times. This chain links TRBV29-1 with TRBJ2-7, with 9 bases lining up with TRBD1. The CDR3 has 14 amino acids. The trim removed 4 bases at V and 2 bases at J, leaving 6 bases unmatched. Germline lookup yields CDR1 SQVTM and CDR2 ANQGSEA. In DNA, the CDR3 is TGCAGCGTTGCTAGGACAGGGGTCCCCTACGAGCAGTACTTC. Protein sequence: CSVARTGVPYEQYF.

This chain links TRBV4-1 with TRBJ2-1, with unresolved D. Trimming cost V 4 bases and J 6 bases, with 10 bases left between them. The CDR3 has 13 residues. The germline V gene encodes CDR1 MGHRA and CDR2 YSYEKL. CDR3 in DNA: TGCGCCAGCAGCCGAAGCCCCGGCAATGAGCAGTTCTTC. This encodes CASSRSPGNEQFF.

This clonotype was seen just once. A read error may be the cause here, since a much bigger clone is one base away. The chain has TRBV13 and TRBJ1-1, with a tentative D call TRBD1 (5 bases). The V end lost 1 base, the J end lost 2 bases, and 17 bases lay between the germline ends. Germline CDR1 PRHDT, CDR2 FYEKMQ (reference sequence). The CDR3 is made up of 17 amino acids. For the CDR3, the DNA is TGTGCCAGCAGCTTAGTCCGGACACCCGGAGGTAACACTGAAGCTTTCTTT. Translating it yields CASSLVRTPGGNTEAFF.

The chain couples TRBV6-1 to TRBJ2-7, with TRBD2 matching over 11 bases. There are 13 residues in the CDR3. CDR1 and CDR2 from the germline V gene are MNHNS and SASEGT. With 10 bases clipped from V and 6 bases from J, the junction kept 8 bases outside the gene matches. The CDR3 DNA reads as TGTGCCACCCGGGGACTAGCGGTGGGCGAGCAGTACTTC. Amino acids: CATRGLAVGEQYF.

This sequence joins TRBV9 and TRBJ2-5, with unresolved D. This CDR3 is 14 amino acids long. V lost 0 bases, J lost 2 bases, and 8 bases lay in between. Germline V gene lookup returns CDR1 SGDLS and CDR2 YYNGEE. The CDR3 DNA follows: TGTGCCAGCAGCGTAGCAACAGCTCAAGAGACCCAGTACTTC. Protein: CASSVATAQETQYF.

This clonotype was seen at least ten times. This rearrangement joins TRBV18 to TRBJ2-7; D not certain. V was clipped by 5 bases and J by 0 bases, with 11 bases between them. The germline V gene has CDR1 KGHSH and CDR2 LQKENI. The length of the CDR3 is 14 residues. The CDR3 protein is CASSSALGSYEQYF. The CDR3 nucleotides read TGTGCCAGCTCATCCGCTCTTGGCTCCTACGAGCAGTACTTC. Based on the CDR3 plus reference TRBV18 and TRBJ2-7, the full variable domain is NAGVMQNPRHLVRRRGQEARLRCSPMKGHSHVYWYRQLPEEGLKFMVYLQKENIIDESGMPKERFSAEFPKEGPSILRIQQVVRGDSAAYFCASSSALGSYEQYFGPGTRLTVT.

This clonotype showed up many times. The chain joins TRBV7-7 to TRBJ2-5; 7 bases fit TRBD2. Germline V gene lookup returns CDR1 SSHAT and CDR2 FNYEAQ (reference sequence). The CDR3 covers 14 residues. Trimming at V came to 7 bases and at J to 5 bases, leaving 10 bases not matched to a gene. The DNA for the CDR3 is TGTGCCAGCACCCCGGCGAGGGAGGGCGAGACCCAGTACTTC. This translates into CASTPAREGETQYF.

This clonotype was observed a few times. The chain uses TRBV29-1 and TRBJ2-4; 15 bases agree with TRBD2. This CDR3 is 16 amino acids long. Germline values: CDR1 SQVTM, CDR2 ANQGSEA. V was pared by 5 bases and J by 6 bases, with 8 bases of the junction left unmatched. The CDR3 loop reads CSVSGTSGRTGNIQYF. As DNA, the CDR3 is TGCAGCGTTTCCGGGACTAGCGGGAGGACAGGAAACATTCAGTACTTC.

The table lists this clonotype with many counts. This sequence joins TRBV12-3 or TRBV12-4 and TRBJ2-7, with no clear D. The CDR3 consists of 12 residues. Trimming shortened V by 8 bases and J by 7 bases, and 15 bases separated the two germline ends. CDR3 sequence reads: CASANSEMEQYF. In DNA, the CDR3 is TGTGCCAGCGCAAATTCTGAGATGGAGCAGTACTTC.

This clonotype was recorded at least ten times. The chain couples TRBV7-9 to TRBJ2-7, with TRBD2 matching 12 bases. The CDR3 totals 15 residues. Per the germline V gene, CDR1 is SEHNR and CDR2 is FQNEAQ (reference sequence). After removal of 6 bases from V and 0 bases from J, the junction contained 3 bases not matched to a gene. The CDR3 loop is CASRPTSGSSYEQYF. The CDR3, as DNA: TGTGCCAGCAGACCGACTAGCGGGAGCTCCTACGAGCAGTACTTC.

This clonotype showed up many times. The chain recombines TRBV15 with TRBJ1-2; 11 nucleotides match TRBD1. Germline V gives CDR1 LNHNV, CDR2 YYDKDF (reference sequence). This CDR3 is 15 amino acids long. J gave up 6 bases and V 1 base, and 4 bases lay outside the gene matches. Here the CDR3 DNA reads TGTGCCACCAGCAGAGTGCGGGGACAGGGGGATGGCTACACCTTC. Protein: CATSRVRGQGDGYTF.

This clonotype was observed at least ten times. This chain links TRBV7-8 with TRBJ2-3; TRBD2 matches 7 bases. The J segment lost 4 bases and the V segment lost 5 bases, leaving 6 bases of the junction unmatched. CDR3 length: 14 residues. Germline V gene data show CDR1 as SGHVS and CDR2 as FQNEAQ. CDR3 DNA: TGTGCCAGCAGCCCGGGACTACAGTCAGATACGCAGTATTTT. This codes for CASSPGLQSDTQYF.

This clonotype was seen many times. This chain joins TRBV27 and TRBJ1-1; 7 bases map to TRBD1. The CDR3 totals 17 residues. V trimming: 4 bases; J trimming: 1 base; junction bases outside the gene matches: 12. CDR1 MNHEY and CDR2 SMNVEV come from the germline V gene (reference sequence). The CDR3 loop reads CASSSFRQGGRNTEAFF. The CDR3 coding sequence is TGTGCCAGCAGTTCTTTCCGACAGGGAGGAAGGAACACTGAAGCTTTCTTT.

This clonotype has just a few counts. One junction end disagrees with the germline gene, perhaps due to a read error. The chain joins TRBV14 to TRBJ2-7, with D possibly matching TRBD2 (6 bases). This CDR3 is built from 14 residues. Germline values: CDR1 SGHDN, CDR2 FVKESK. CDR3 amino acids: CASSPGLFSNEQYF. The DNA of the CDR3 is TGTGCCAGCAGCCCGGGACTCTTCTCCAACGAGCAGTACTTC.

A remark on this clonotype: No conserved phenylalanine or tryptophan ends this CDR3, so it is likely a read error. The J gene is TRBJ2-3, the V gene TRBV12-3 or TRBV12-4; 11 bases are a match to TRBD2. The CDR3 loop spans 14 amino acids. The junction had 3 bases not matched to a gene; V was cut back by 4 bases and J by 6 bases. DNA of the CDR3: TGTGCCAGCAGTTCGGTAGCGGGGGGGGATACGCAGTATCTT. Amino acids: CASSSVAGGDTQYL.

This clonotype has a count of ten or more. The V and J genes are TRBV12-3 or TRBV12-4 and TRBJ2-6, with D possibly matching TRBD1 (5 bases). CDR3 length: 17 residues. V was cut by 6 bases and J by 1 base, with 16 bases left in between. CDR3 sequence: CASSPLGARSGANVLTF. The CDR3 DNA reads TGTGCCAGCAGCCCTTTAGGGGCAAGATCTGGGGCCAACGTCCTGACTTTC.

This clonotype was observed many times. The chain recombines TRBV27 with TRBJ2-3; 10 bases match TRBD2. Unmatched junction bases numbered 18, after V lost 6 bases and J lost 6 bases. Germline V gene sequence: CDR1 MNHEY, CDR2 SMNVEV (reference sequence). The CDR3 consists of 18 residues. CDR3: CASRGPGLAERGWDTQYF. For the CDR3, the DNA is TGTGCCAGCAGGGGACCCGGACTAGCGGAGCGAGGGTGGGATACGCAGTATTTT.

This clonotype was detected ten times or more. The DNA of the CDR3 is TGTGCCAGTAACCATCTAGGAAATCAGCCCCAGCATTTT. This encodes CASNHLGNQPQHF. The rearrangement uses TRBV19 and TRBJ1-5, with no clear D. This CDR3 has 13 amino acids. V gave up 7 bases and J gave up 4 bases, with 11 bases separating them. CDR1 LNHDA and CDR2 SQIVND come from the germline V gene (reference sequence).